This T cell receptor beta chain was recovered during a study of regulatory T cells in long-lasting Graves disease (TCRdb year 2021). For the wider study: Newly diagnosed Graves' disease patients had taken antithyroid drugs for less than 3 months. A total of roughly 35 samples underwent TCR sequencing: about 13 from persistent and roughly 20 from newly diagnosed Graves' disease patients. The study was conducted in China and was registered as a clinical trial. Patients with persistent Graves' disease were compared with patients with newly diagnosed Graves' disease using TCR sequencing and RNA sequencing of peripheral blood.

CDR1 and CDR2, looked up from the germline V gene, are SGHVS and FNYEAQ. At the junction V is shortened by 1 base and J by 0 bases, with 12 bases in between. Spanning cysteine to phenylalanine, the CDR3 consists of 16 amino acids. Here the CDR3 DNA is all that survives: 48 bases in frame from base 1. The study at large found these results: Sequencing and analysis were restricted to the TCR beta chain. Compared with newly diagnosed patients, persistent Graves' disease patients had lower TCR Shannon entropy and fewer highly expanded clones, which suggests clonal expansion. The authors acknowledged the small sample size as a limitation that may reduce accuracy. Persistent patients shared more public clonotypes among themselves (2,741) than newly diagnosed patients did (more than 950). The study examined only peripheral blood because the primary lesion, thyroid tissue, could not be accessed. Preferential use of TRBV28, TRBJ1-2 and TRBJ2-5 was observed in persistent disease, whereas TRBV20-1 and TRBJ2-1 were favored in newly diagnosed disease.

The library relied on multiplex PCR. Data came from an Illumina HiSeq 4000. iRepertoire HTBI primers and Arm-PCR amplification of CDR3 regions were used to construct TCR beta libraries. Gel purification was performed on PCR products prior to sequencing. Per the source publication's procedure: Across samples, roughly 60 TRBV and 12 to 15 TRBJ segments were identified and used for gene usage analysis of CDR3 amino acid clonotypes. COPE and FqMerger were used to merge filtered high-quality paired reads into contigs. BLAST was used to align contigs to IMGT TRBV, TRBD and TRBJ reference genes, with CDR3 defined following IMGT. Any clonotype with a frequency above 0.1% was classified as a highly expanded clone. Repertoire diversity was measured by Shannon entropy, and V-J evenness by the Gini coefficient. A clonotype found in more than one individual was treated as public. TCRdb itself trimmed the public reads at Q25 with fastp, ran MiXCR and retained productive beta chains. CDR3 protein sequences are deduplicated, and each keeps its most common genes and DNA. The V and J calls come from TCRdb's annotation, not from the publication. The sample includes hundreds of thousands of distinct CDR3 sequences, with approximately 16% observed a single time. 12% of the sample is held by the ten biggest clonotypes.

The meaning of the sample's time point label: newly diagnosed GD, antithyroid drugs for less than 3 months. RNA was extracted from PBMCs in TRIzol for both TCR sequencing and RNA sequencing. Graves' disease was diagnosed according to American Thyroid Association guidelines. Patients were recruited from an endocrinology department in Xi'an, China. Each patient gave around 9.2 milliliters of peripheral blood, collected in an EDTA anticoagulant tube. Ficoll Paque Plus density gradient separation was used to isolate PBMCs, and no additional T cell sorting was done. An Agilent 2100 Bioanalyzer and agarose gel were used to assess RNA quality, and a NanoDrop 2000 was used to measure RNA concentration. As to this clonotype: Its cognate antigen has yet to be identified. Base qualities are not at hand, and no much larger clone is one base apart.

This same sample was also part of a study on T cells in Graves' hyperthyroidism and ophthalmopathy. From the second report: Graves' hyperthyroidism was defined as stable when no progression to ophthalmopathy occurred over 18 months of follow-up. Hyperthyroidism patients were newly diagnosed, had a disease duration of under 2 months, and were aged 18 to 65 years. Any patient with an uncontrolled infection, another autoimmune disease, pregnancy or lactation was excluded. Diagnoses relied on clinical symptoms, serum thyroxine and TRAb, thyroid ultrasound and orbital computed tomography. The TCR CDR3 was subjected to a first round of RT-PCR using the HTBI primer set and the Qiagen OneStep RT-PCR kit. Most expanded thyroid clonotypes (frequency above 0.001) were also detected in blood, a finding suggesting that blood repertoires may reflect thyroid immune responses. Ophthalmopathy was separated from stable hyperthyroidism by a 13 V-J signature model, with around 90% sensitivity and about 81% specificity obtained in cross-validation and 80%/75% obtained in testing. In validation, progression to ophthalmopathy was predicted by the model with 70.59% sensitivity and roughly 76% specificity, a median of 6.5 months before onset. A discovery cohort of around 100 patients, roughly 45 with Graves' ophthalmopathy and fewer than 65 with stable Graves' hyperthyroidism, was used to find distinguishing TCR V-J signatures. An independent validation cohort of 18 to 20 hyperthyroidism patients and approximately 15 patients who later progressed to ophthalmopathy tested prospective prediction of ophthalmopathy. The roughly 99 discovery patients were divided at random into training and test sets in a 7:3 ratio. The study also compared thyroid tissue and blood T-cell repertoires from five or six Graves' hyperthyroidism patients. After sampling, hyperthyroidism patients received methimazole starting at 30 mg daily, and ophthalmopathy patients received high-dose intravenous methylprednisolone. Libraries were constructed in a second round of multiplex PCR, after which size selection and purification were performed. Paired-end sequencing of the libraries was performed with 100 bp reads on an Illumina HiSeq2000. SOAPnuke was used to process the raw data, removing reads that contained adapters or uncalled bases, had a mean Phred below 15, or lacked an exact match to the constant primer or identifier. High-quality paired reads were merged with COPE v1.2.5, and unique nucleotide sequences were defined as clonotypes. MiTCR v1.1 was used to align the clonotypes against IMGT TRBV, TRBD and TRBJ reference segments. Only V-J combinations with frequency above 0.0001, covering 99% to 99.2% of repertoires, were analysed. The TCS score was defined as the ratio of F50 (clonal expansion) to E x V (chaos), calculated using BLOSUM62-based TCRdist between CDR3 peptides within each V-J. Welch's t-statistics and random forest reduced 500 to 650 V-J features to 13, which were used in a naive Bayes classifier (R e1071). Sample size was not statistically predetermined, and blinding of investigators to group allocation was not performed. The paper describes TCR Vbeta CDR3 sequencing of 135 peripheral blood samples, made up of 40 to 45 ophthalmopathy patients, more than 70 hyperthyroidism patients and 17 progressor patients.

Here the sequenced sample was peripheral blood mononuclear cells (PBMCs), taken at new diagnosis, from a patient treated with antithyroid drugs. The chain is made from TRBV7-6 and TRBJ1-1; the D gene cannot be resolved reliably. This TCR derives from a man aged 18 to 30 with Graves disease. Donor details come from another sample of the same person, matched by shared clones. Here the CDR3 is given as CASSLGFPGMNTEAFF. The DNA sequence is given as TGTGCCAGCAGCTTAGGTTTCCCTGGGATGAACACTGAAGCTTTCTTT.